This T cell receptor beta chain was retrieved from a study of T cells in Graves' hyperthyroidism and ophthalmopathy (dated by TCRdb to between 2019 and 2020). Looking at the study overall: Peripheral blood samples were taken at initial diagnosis, before any treatment was given. A discovery cohort of about a hundred patients, approximately 45 with Graves' ophthalmopathy and 55 to 60 with stable Graves' hyperthyroidism, was used to find distinguishing TCR V-J signatures. Prospective prediction of ophthalmopathy was tested in an independent validation cohort consisting of some 18 hyperthyroidism patients and around 16 patients who later progressed to ophthalmopathy. For training and testing, the approximately 97 patients in the discovery cohort were randomly divided in a 7:3 ratio. In roughly six Graves' hyperthyroidism patients, the study also compared T-cell repertoires from thyroid tissue with T-cell repertoires from blood. Following sampling, methimazole starting at 30 mg daily was given to hyperthyroidism patients, and high-dose intravenous methylprednisolone was given to ophthalmopathy patients. The paper reports TCR Vbeta CDR3 sequencing of roughly 140 peripheral blood samples: around 41 ophthalmopathy, under 80 hyperthyroidism and around 17 progressor patients. The paper's findings and limits, for the study overall: Most expanded thyroid clonotypes (frequency above 0.001) were also detected in blood, suggesting blood repertoires may reflect thyroid immune responses. In validation, progression to ophthalmopathy was predicted by the model with 65% to 71% sensitivity and 72% to 80% specificity, a median of roughly 6 months before onset. No statistical method was used to set the sample size in advance, and investigators knew the group allocation. In cross-validation, a model built on a 13 V-J signature told ophthalmopathy apart from stable hyperthyroidism with approximately 90% sensitivity and around 84% specificity, and in testing the same model reached 80%/75%.

The table lists this clonotype with many counts. What this receptor recognizes is not known. Base-call qualities are not available, and no considerably larger clone is one nucleotide away. A patient counted as having stable Graves' hyperthyroidism if no progression to ophthalmopathy occurred over 18 months of follow-up. The hyperthyroidism patients were between 18 and 65 years old and newly diagnosed, with a disease duration of less than 2 months. Exclusion was applied to patients with uncontrolled infections, other autoimmune diseases, pregnancy or lactation. Clinical symptoms, serum thyroxine and TRAb, thyroid ultrasound, and orbital computed tomography formed the basis for the diagnoses. PBMCs were isolated from 8 to 10 ml of fresh peripheral blood by Ficoll-Paque density gradient centrifugation. Trizol reagent was used to extract total RNA, and RNA quality was then checked on an Agilent 2100 Bioanalyzer.

TCR beta CDR3 regions were amplified from RNA transcripts. A first-round RT-PCR of the TCR CDR3 used the HTBI primer set with the Qiagen OneStep RT-PCR kit. A second multiplex PCR round built the libraries, followed by size selection and purification. Sequencing of the libraries was done on an Illumina HiSeq2000 using paired-end 100 bp reads. As for how the authors treated the data: SOAPnuke was used to process the raw data, with reads discarded if the reads contained adapters or uncalled bases, had a mean Phred below 15, or lacked an exact constant-primer or identifier match. High-quality paired reads were merged using COPE v1.2.5, and each unique nucleotide sequence was defined as a clonotype. Clonotypes were aligned to IMGT TRBV, TRBD and TRBJ reference segments using MiTCR v1.1. Analysis was restricted to V-J combinations with a frequency above 0.0001, which covered approximately 99% of repertoires. A TCS score was defined as the ratio of F50 (clonal expansion) to E x V (chaos), with BLOSUM62-based TCRdist applied between CDR3 peptides within each V-J. Welch's t-statistics and random forest reduced fewer than 600 V-J features to 13, which were used in a naive Bayes classifier (R e1071). Clones were called with MiXCR by TCRdb after fastp trimmed the public reads at Q25, and only in-frame beta chains were retained. Rows merge per CDR3 protein into single entries with the most common DNA and genes. What appears here as the V and J calls and clone size reflects TCRdb's work, not the paper's. The sample table lists about 200,000 distinct CDR3 sequences, under 20% of them with a count of one. Roughly 53% of the sample is held by the ten biggest clonotypes.

According to the germline V gene (reference sequence), CDR1 reads DFQATT and CDR2 reads SNEGSKA. From its cysteine to its phenylalanine, the CDR3 spans 15 amino acids. Here the CDR3 DNA is all that survives: 45 bases in frame from base 1. V has 0 bases trimmed and J has 11 bases trimmed; junction bases matching no gene number 15. Source material: blood. The source is a man aged 50 to 60 with Graves' hyperthyroidism. This chain joins TRBV20-1 to TRBJ1-2; TRBD1 aligns with 7 central bases. The CDR3: CSARDRLLGTVSYTF. The nucleotides read TGCAGTGCTAGAGATCGGCTTTTGGGGACAGTCTCATACACCTTC.